A selection of T cell receptor beta chains follows, all from one sample in a study of glioma-infiltrating T cells. MiXCR, applied by TCRdb to the multiplex PCR reads, yields one record per CDR3 protein. The sample consists of about 89,000 distinct CDR3 sequences, around a quarter of them appearing once. Sequencing was performed on glioma tissue, nonneoplastic brain tissue, or PBMCs (not recorded which). These TCRs come from a human donor with low-grade glioma or glioblastoma, undergoing nonglioma brain surgery, or in good health (not recorded which). The CDR3 runs from the conserved cysteine through the conserved F or W. A D gene is named only where the DNA matches it firmly. Clone size is stated in some rows and not others, as once, few, many or a class when expanded.

clone_size	v_call	d_call	j_call	cdr3_aa	cdr3_nt
-	TRBV15	TRBD1	TRBJ1-1	CATSRGQGASPEAFF	TGTGCCACCAGCAGGGGACAGGGGGCGAGCCCTGAAGCTTTCTTT
many	TRBV11-3	-	TRBJ2-7	CASSSGQHYEQYF	TGTGCCAGCAGCTCCGGACAGCACTACGAGCAGTACTTC
many	TRBV6-1	-	TRBJ2-3	CASSPGSFGVATDTQYF	TGTGCCAGCAGCCCAGGCTCCTTCGGGGTGGCCACAGATACGCAGTATTTT
many	TRBV15	TRBD2	TRBJ2-3	CATSRGLAGITDTQYF	TGTGCCACCAGCAGGGGACTAGCGGGGATCACAGATACGCAGTATTTT
many	TRBV20-1	-	TRBJ1-1	CSARVRGGANTEAFF	TGCAGTGCTAGAGTAAGGGGAGGAGCGAACACTGAAGCTTTCTTT
-	TRBV19	-	TRBJ2-1	CASSIAGTALGKVF	TGTGCCAGTAGTATAGCAGGGACCGCACTTGGTAAGGTCTTC
many	TRBV12-3/TRBV12-4	-	TRBJ1-2	CASSFRGGGGYTF	TGTGCCAGCAGTTTTAGGGGGGGCGGTGGCTACACCTTC
many	TRBV7-9	-	TRBJ2-1	CASSPVYNEQFF	TGTGCCAGCAGCCCAGTCTACAATGAGCAGTTCTTC
many	TRBV28	-	TRBJ2-1	CASSLVGKVEFF	TGTGCCAGCAGTTTAGTGGGCAAGGTGGAGTTCTTC
many	TRBV4-1	TRBD1	TRBJ1-1	CASSAEGTGNTEAFF	TGCGCCAGCAGCGCAGAAGGGACAGGAAACACTGAAGCTTTCTTT
-	TRBV2	-	TRBJ1-1	CASSGNTRMNTEAFF	TGTGCCAGCAGTGGCAACACACGGATGAACACTGAAGCTTTCTTT
few	TRBV7-2	-	TRBJ2-2	CASSSGGTLNTGELFF	TGTGCCAGCAGCTCGGGCGGGACACTGAACACCGGGGAGCTGTTTTTT
-	TRBV25-1	TRBD1	TRBJ1-1	CASSFGQGRAEAFF	TGTGCCAGCAGTTTCGGACAGGGGCGCGCTGAAGCTTTCTTT
many	TRBV20-1	TRBD1	TRBJ2-5	CSARDATGLLETQYF	TGCAGTGCTAGAGATGCGACAGGGCTGTTGGAGACCCAGTACTTC
many	TRBV20-1	-	TRBJ2-5	CSARYPGPPETQYF	TGCAGTGCTAGATATCCCGGACCCCCGGAGACCCAGTACTTC
few	TRBV29-1	-	TRBJ2-7	CSVSPEPGHRIYEQYF	TGCAGCGTTTCCCCCGAACCGGGACACAGAATCTACGAGCAGTACTTC
few	TRBV5-1	TRBD1	TRBJ2-7	CASSFDRGQGYEQYF	TGCGCCAGCAGCTTCGACAGGGGGCAGGGGTACGAGCAGTACTTC
many	TRBV7-9	-	TRBJ2-7	CASSLDYEQYF	TGTGCCAGCAGCTTAGACTACGAGCAGTACTTC
many	TRBV5-4	TRBD1	TRBJ2-7	CASSSRTGFVAYEQYF	TGTGCCAGCAGCTCCCGGACAGGCTTTGTTGCCTACGAGCAGTACTTC
-	TRBV6-1	-	TRBJ2-5	CASSTPETQYF	TGTGCCAGCAGTACGCCAGAGACCCAGTACTTC
many	TRBV20-1	-	TRBJ1-2	CSARTGSYGYTF	TGCAGTGCTAGGACGGGTAGTTATGGCTACACCTTC
many	TRBV7-6	TRBD1	TRBJ2-7	CASSLLPGTVYEQYF	TGTGCCAGCAGCTTATTACCCGGGACAGTCTACGAGCAGTACTTC
-	TRBV12-3/TRBV12-4	-	TRBJ1-3	CASGGGTTSGNTIYF	TGTGCCAGCGGCGGCGGGACAACCTCTGGAAACACCATATATTTT
-	TRBV9	-	TRBJ2-3	CASTQNTDTQYF	TGTGCCAGCACCCAGAACACAGATACGCAGTATTTT
-	TRBV2	-	TRBJ2-5	CASSDQRAGSRETQYF	TGTGCCAGCAGTGATCAACGAGCCGGGTCCCGAGAGACCCAGTACTTC
many	TRBV3-1	-	TRBJ1-4	CASSQTGRSTNEKLFF	TGTGCCAGCAGCCAAACAGGCCGATCAACTAATGAAAAACTGTTTTTT
many	TRBV19	-	TRBJ1-5	CASSMKRGSGNQPQHF	TGTGCCAGTAGTATGAAGAGGGGATCGGGCAATCAGCCCCAGCATTTT
-	TRBV19	-	TRBJ1-2	CASRPSGSLNHGYTF	TGTGCCAGCCGGCCTTCCGGCAGTCTTAACCATGGCTACACCTTC